This T cell receptor beta chain originates from a study of T cell responses to AZD1222 COVID-19 vaccine. Overall study results and limits: Spike-specific TCR breadth rose after two AZD1222 doses, and depth rose as well. Targeting of unmutated variant regions was reportedly seen in nearly half of spike-specific TCRs. A mostly white British donor set with more females was recruited, and clonal diversity was possibly underestimated.

This CDR3 is 17 amino acids long. From germline, CDR1 is MGHRA and CDR2 YSYEKL. With V trimmed by 3 bases and J by 1 base, 11 bases remained unmatched. A remark on this clone: Its specificity is not known.

Generated by immunoSEQ multiplex PCR, the TCRdb table keeps only in-frame clones and is missing some. The data contain 140,000 to 150,000 clones, about 92% of them singletons. The TCR was taken from an adult in good health. The chain carries TRBV4-1 and TRBJ2-5; 7 nucleotides match TRBD1. The material was peripheral blood, obtained on day 0 of AZD1222 vaccination. The CDR3 loop reads CASSHPLGPGGQETQYF. The CDR3 nucleotides read TGCGCCAGCAGCCACCCCCTGGGGCCAGGGGGCCAAGAGACCCAGTACTTC.